These 11 T cell receptor beta chains were all obtained from the same sample, sequenced in a study of CD8 T cells in Susac syndrome. With random hexamers, 0.5 to 1 ug RNA was reverse transcribed. TCRdb re-called the immunoSEQ multiplex PCR reads through MiXCR, storing one row per CDR3 protein. Of under 95,000 distinct CDR3 sequences listed, 85% to 95% were seen once; the top ten hold more than 0.3%. Sequenced input: CD4+ T cells from PBMCs. Receptors were obtained from a human donor with Susac syndrome.

The rearrangement joins TRBV4-1 to TRBJ1-2; D remains ambiguous. The V and J ends lost 1 base and 4 bases respectively, with 7 bases between them. Germline V gene lookup returns CDR1 MGHRA and CDR2 YSYEKL. This CDR3 spans 13 amino acids. CDR3: CASSQGTGYGYTF. In DNA, the CDR3 is TGCGCCAGCAGCCAAGGGACGGGCTATGGCTACACCTTC.

The genes are TRBV19 and TRBJ2-3; the match to TRBD1 covers 8 bases. Per the germline V gene, CDR1 is LNHDA and CDR2 is SQIVND (reference sequence). V trimming: 3 bases; J trimming: 3 bases; junction bases outside the gene matches: 2. The CDR3 sequence is 14 residues long. CDR3 sequence (DNA): TGTGCCAGTAGTATCCGACAGGGGACAGATACGCAGTATTTT. Amino acids: CASSIRQGTDTQYF.

The V call is TRBV11-2, the J call TRBJ2-4; 10 nucleotides match TRBD2. Per germline, CDR1 SGHAT and CDR2 FQNNGV. V trimming: 5 bases; J trimming: 7 bases; junction bases outside the gene matches: 5. This CDR3 region has 14 residues. CDR3 in amino acids: CASSPSGGANIQYF. Here the CDR3 DNA reads TGTGCCAGCAGCCCCAGCGGGGGGGCCAACATTCAGTACTTC.

This clonotype was seen a single time. V and J are TRBV7-6 and TRBJ2-1, with TRBD1 matching over 11 bases. Germline assignment: CDR1 SGHVS and CDR2 FNYEAQ. The trim removed 5 bases at V and 6 bases at J, leaving 12 bases unmatched. This CDR3 region has 17 residues. The CDR3 DNA reads TGTGCCAGCAGCCCTCGGACAGGGGGCGCAATCTCCAATGAGCAGTTCTTC. Protein product: CASSPRTGGAISNEQFF.

The V and J genes are TRBV6-2 or TRBV6-3 and TRBJ2-7; D assignment may be TRBD1 or TRBD2 (6 bases each). Germline V lookup: CDR1 MNHEY, CDR2 SVGEGT. The length of the CDR3 is 12 residues. Trimming cost V 7 bases and J 1 base, with 8 bases left between them. In DNA form, the CDR3 reads TGTGCCAGCACGGGGGCGTCCTACGAGCAGTACTTC. Translation gives CASTGASYEQYF.

V is TRBV12-3 or TRBV12-4 and J is TRBJ1-6; D unresolved. This CDR3 region has 13 residues. Trimming pared 4 bases from V and 12 bases from J, leaving 13 bases between. The chain's CDR3 is CASSWVGGEPLHF. The CDR3 bases are TGTGCCAGCAGTTGGGTCGGCGGGGAACCCCTCCACTTT.

The genes are TRBV30 and TRBJ2-3; a weak D match, TRBD2 (6 bases). V lost 0 bases and J 0 bases, leaving 16 bases between the germline ends. The CDR3 has 17 amino acids. CDR1 GTSNPN and CDR2 SVGIG come from the germline V gene (reference sequence). The CDR3 DNA reads TGTGCCTGGAGTGTGGGGCGTGGCGGGGCTAGCACAGATACGCAGTATTTT. Protein sequence: CAWSVGRGGASTDTQYF.

The chain uses TRBV13 and TRBJ2-5; 12 bases match TRBD1. The CDR3 runs to 15 residues. Unmatched junction bases numbered 5, after V lost 3 bases and J lost 6 bases. In germline, CDR1 is PRHDT, CDR2 FYEKMQ (reference sequence). CDR3 region: CASSFGTGGSKTQYF. As DNA, the CDR3 is TGTGCCAGCAGCTTCGGGACAGGGGGCTCGAAGACCCAGTACTTC.

The sample holds a few counts of this clonotype. This rearrangement joins TRBV13 to TRBJ2-3; D is perhaps TRBD2 (6 bases). Germline V gene lookup returns CDR1 PRHDT and CDR2 FYEKMQ (reference sequence). The CDR3 length is 12 residues. V was cut by 8 bases and J by 4 bases, with 10 bases left in between. The CDR3 loop reads CASSGGADTQYF. As DNA, the CDR3 is TGTGCCAGCTCCGGCGGGGCAGATACGCAGTATTTT.

This chain joins TRBV12-3 or TRBV12-4 and TRBJ2-2; D unclear. Trimming removed 7 bases from V and 0 bases from J, with 6 bases in between. The CDR3 has 13 amino acids. The CDR3 spells CASISSNTGELFF. As DNA, the CDR3 is TGTGCCAGCATCAGCTCGAACACCGGGGAGCTGTTTTTT.

The chain recombines TRBV15 with TRBJ1-2; D unresolved. The ends were cut back, 4 bases at V and 4 bases at J, with 10 bases in the middle. Germline values: CDR1 LNHNV, CDR2 YYDKDF (reference sequence). The CDR3 loop spans 13 amino acids. The CDR3 bases are TGTGCCACCAGCAAAAGTCCCTCCTATGGCTACACCTTC. Translated: CATSKSPSYGYTF. Complete variable domain (other parts from reference TRBV15 and TRBJ1-2): DAMVIQNPRYQVTQFGKPVTLSCSQTLNHNVMYWYQQKSSQAPKLLFHYYDKDFNNEADTPDNFQSRRPNTSFCFLDIRSPGLGDTAMYLCATSKSPSYGYTFGSGTRLTVV.